This T cell receptor (beta chain) was captured by sequencing in a study of blood T cell repertoires in COVID-19. Study-wide background: Acute and convalescent COVID-19 specimens originated in the United States, Italy and Spain. Nucleic acid was either cDNA or gDNA, and it came from T cells, B-cell-depleted T cells, or PBMCs.

Original analysis: It was from reference gene primer amplification that nucleated cell counts were estimated. The data were produced by immunoSEQ multiplex PCR, yet TCRdb's version contains in-frame clones alone and is incomplete. V, J and clone size are taken as reported in that table, and D and trimming were inferred from the DNA itself. The sample contains 200,000 to 300,000 clones, roughly 88% of which appear only once. The CDR3 covers 15 residues. V gave up 5 bases and J gave up 3 bases, with 17 bases separating them. CDR1 SGHTA and CDR2 FQGNSA come from the germline V gene. The sample taken for sequencing was peripheral blood. This chain joins TRBV7-2 and TRBJ2-7; D unclear. This TCR came from a human donor in a cohort sampled during active COVID-19. This CDR3 reads CASSPRRHRNYEQYF. The CDR3 DNA reads TGTGCCAGCAGCCCCCGAAGGCACAGAAACTACGAGCAGTACTTC.